This T cell receptor beta chain derives from a study of cytomegalovirus exposure and HLA in healthy donors. Trimming removed 1 base from V and 13 bases from J; junction bases left unmatched: 15. This CDR3 region has 15 residues. In germline, CDR1 is MNHNY, CDR2 SVGAGI (reference sequence). Study conclusions and caveats: A few chains tied to CMV proved CMV antigen-specific in vitro. About 87% or about 30% of the time was how often most TCR beta V segments were productive, according to an earlier analysis.

Turning to this clone: Its cognate antigen is unknown.

PCR involved 60 Vbeta and 13 Jbeta primers. Profiled with immunoSEQ multiplex PCR; TCRdb holds only in-frame clones, not every one. Of hundreds of thousands of clones detected, about 77% appear once; the ten largest clones hold 0.45% to 0.5%. Sequenced: PBMCs. J is TRBJ1-2 and V is TRBV6-6; 7 positions match TRBD1. This TCR came from a boy between 10 and 17 years old in good health and CMV-seronegative. The CDR3 loop reads CASSYFGQATMSGTF. Here the CDR3 DNA reads TGTGCCAGCAGTTACTTCGGACAGGCGACTATGAGTGGCACCTTC.